Given below is one T cell receptor (beta chain) in context. This clonotype appeared many times. It has no known antigen specificity. No much larger clone is present one base from it, and per-base qualities are unavailable. The data derive from a study of glioma-infiltrating T cells (dated by TCRdb to about 2016). Background for the entire study: Glioma tissue, non-neoplastic brain tissue and matched peripheral blood mononuclear cells were used as sources from which TCR alpha- and beta-chain repertoires were sequenced. To measure divergence between tissue and blood T-cell populations, each tissue-infiltrating repertoire was compared with the peripheral blood repertoire of the same patient. The paired cohort was made up of three low-grade glioma patients, several primary glioblastoma patients and three non-glioma patients who contributed non-neoplastic brain tissue.

According to the germline V gene, CDR1 reads MNHEY and CDR2 reads SVGEGT. Taken from cysteine to phenylalanine, the CDR3 has 12 residues. Only the CDR3 DNA stays, 36 bases, in frame from base 1. V is reduced by 10 bases and J by 4 bases, leaving a spacing of 14 bases between them. The paper as a whole reports these results and caveats: Group comparisons were based on small numbers of patients: three non-neoplastic, three low-grade glioma and about eight glioblastoma patients. Only a very small number of CDR3 sequences turned up in both tissue and blood, a result put down to high CDR3 diversity combined with limited sampling. VJ-independent divergence between tissue and blood was found to be below expectation in non-neoplastic patients but above expectation in all gliomas, particularly low-grade gliomas.

The iRepertoire nested amplicon-rescue multiplex PCR (arm-PCR) platform was used to amplify TCR alpha and beta CDR3 regions from RNA. For one-step reverse transcription and amplification, roughly 90-400 ng of tissue mRNA or PBMC total RNA was used as input. Following bead purification, Illumina adapters were added by a secondary multiplex PCR, and the libraries were gel-purified between 200 and 400 bp. Libraries carried internal 6-nucleotide barcodes used for demultiplexing. Sequencing of the libraries was done on an Illumina MiSeq using 2x220 or 2x250 nucleotide paired-end reads. In the source study's methods: FLASH 1.2.11 was used to merge paired reads, and BWA-MEM then aligned the reads to the GRCh37 human genome before TRA and TRB reads were extracted. For V and J assignment, an IMGT-derived reference of cassette sequences and CDR3 motifs that included pseudogenes was used. Three-frame translation of reads was performed, and productive CDR3s were defined as those with a C...FGXG motif and no stop codons. Clonotypes were defined as unique combinations of V-J cassette pair and CDR3 amino acid sequence. Filtering of reads was based on Hamming distance, with the threshold set by the sequence error rate of each sample in mapped regions. TCRdb cleaned the public reads at Q25 with fastp, built clones with MiXCR and kept in-frame beta chains. Entries that share a CDR3 protein sequence are merged under the most common genes and DNA. In this record, the V and J calls reflect TCRdb's handling and not the investigators' own analysis. The sample table contains over 100,000 distinct CDR3 sequences; only one count was recorded for about 25% of them. Of the sample, 30% to 35% falls within the top ten clones.

The clonotype comes from a human donor with low-grade glioma or glioblastoma, undergoing nonglioma brain surgery, or in good health (not recorded which). The rearranged chain carries TRBV6-2 or TRBV6-3 and TRBJ2-7; the D segment could be TRBD1, given 6 matching bases. Sequences were obtained from glioma tissue, nonneoplastic brain tissue, or PBMCs (not recorded which). The nucleotides read TGTGCCACCTCCGGGACACTGTACGAGCAGTACTTC. Its protein reads: CATSGTLYEQYF.